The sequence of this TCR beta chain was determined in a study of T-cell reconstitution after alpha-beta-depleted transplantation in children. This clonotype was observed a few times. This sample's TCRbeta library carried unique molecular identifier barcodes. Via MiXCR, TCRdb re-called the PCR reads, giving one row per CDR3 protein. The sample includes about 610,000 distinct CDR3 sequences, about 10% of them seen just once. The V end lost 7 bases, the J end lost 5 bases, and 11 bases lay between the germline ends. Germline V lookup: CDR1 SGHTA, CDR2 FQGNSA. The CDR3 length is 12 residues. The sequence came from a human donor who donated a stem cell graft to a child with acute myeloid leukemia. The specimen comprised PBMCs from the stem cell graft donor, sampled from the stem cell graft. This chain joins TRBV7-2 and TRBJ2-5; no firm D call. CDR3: CASTPRLETQYF. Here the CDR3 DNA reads TGTGCCAGCACCCCTCGGTTGGAGACCCAGTACTTC.